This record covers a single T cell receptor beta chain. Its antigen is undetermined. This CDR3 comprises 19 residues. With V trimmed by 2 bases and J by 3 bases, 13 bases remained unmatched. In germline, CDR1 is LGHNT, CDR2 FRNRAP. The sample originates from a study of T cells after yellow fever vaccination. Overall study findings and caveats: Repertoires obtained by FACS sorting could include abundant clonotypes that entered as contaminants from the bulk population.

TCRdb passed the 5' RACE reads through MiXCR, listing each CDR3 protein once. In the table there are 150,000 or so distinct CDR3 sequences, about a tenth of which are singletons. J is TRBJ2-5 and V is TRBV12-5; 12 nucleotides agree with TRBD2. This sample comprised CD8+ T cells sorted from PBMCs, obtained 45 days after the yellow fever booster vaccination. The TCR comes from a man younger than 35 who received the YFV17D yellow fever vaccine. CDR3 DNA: TGTGCTAGTGGTTTGCCTAGCGGGGGGGCAAACGTGCTCGAAGAGACCCAGTACTTC. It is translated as CASGLPSGGANVLEETQYF.